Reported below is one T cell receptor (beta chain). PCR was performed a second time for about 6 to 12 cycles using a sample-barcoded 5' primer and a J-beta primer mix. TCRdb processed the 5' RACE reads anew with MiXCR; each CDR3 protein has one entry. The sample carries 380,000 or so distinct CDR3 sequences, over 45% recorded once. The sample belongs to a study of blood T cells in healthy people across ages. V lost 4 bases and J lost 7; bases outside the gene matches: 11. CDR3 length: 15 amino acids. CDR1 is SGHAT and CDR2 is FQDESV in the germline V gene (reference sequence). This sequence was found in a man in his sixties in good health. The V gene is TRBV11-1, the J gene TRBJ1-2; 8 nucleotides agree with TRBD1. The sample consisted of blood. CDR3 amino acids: CASSSTGQGVFGYTF. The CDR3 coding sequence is TGTGCCAGCAGCTCTACTGGACAGGGAGTCTTTGGCTACACCTTC. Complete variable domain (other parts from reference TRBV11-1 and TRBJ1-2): EAEVAQSPRYKITEKSQAVAFWCDPISGHATLYWYRQILGQGPELLVQFQDESVVDDSQLPKDRFSAERLKGVDSTLKIQPAELGDSAMYLCASSSTGQGVFGYTFGSGTRLTVV.